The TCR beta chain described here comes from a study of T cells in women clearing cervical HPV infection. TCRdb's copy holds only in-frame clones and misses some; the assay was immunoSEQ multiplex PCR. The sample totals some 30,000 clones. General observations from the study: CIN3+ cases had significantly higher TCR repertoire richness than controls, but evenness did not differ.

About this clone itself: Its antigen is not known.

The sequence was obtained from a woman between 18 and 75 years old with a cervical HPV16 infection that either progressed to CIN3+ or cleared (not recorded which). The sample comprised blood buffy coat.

The DNA read from the CDR3 is TGTGCCAGTAGTATACGGACTAGCGGCCCCTACAATGAG. Its translation is CASSIRTSGPYNE. Given in full, the CDR3 is CASSIRTSGPYNEQFF. The J gene is TRBJ2-1, the V gene TRBV19, with TRBD2 matching 10 bases. The CDR3 end is not reached by the read, which stops 3 residues before it; the germline J gene fills it in. The V and J ends lost 2 bases and 2 bases, in that order; junction bases with no gene match: 3. CDR1 and CDR2 from the germline V gene are LNHDA and SQIVND (reference sequence). The CDR3 contains 16 residues. Filled out from reference TRBV19 and TRBJ2-1, the complete variable domain reads DGGITQSPKYLFRKEGQNVTLSCEQNLNHDAMYWYRQDPGQGLRLIYYSQIVNDFQKGDIAEGYSVSREKKESFPLTVTSAQKNPTAFYLCASSIRTSGPYNEQFFGPGTRLTVL.